This T cell receptor beta chain was recorded in a study of blood T cell repertoires in COVID-19. About the research overall: COVID-19 samples from acute and convalescent phases originated in the United States, Italy and Spain. The analysed material was cDNA or gDNA that came from T cells, B-cell-depleted T cells, or PBMCs.

Per germline, CDR1 SQVTM and CDR2 ANQGSEA. This CDR3 spans 13 amino acids. Deletions cut 7 bases from V and 7 bases from J, with 20 bases between. As originally analysed: It was from reference gene primer amplification that nucleated cell counts were estimated. Measured with immunoSEQ multiplex PCR; TCRdb has only the in-frame clones, and not every one. The DNA gave D and trimming, while V, J and clone size come from that table. The data show around 300,000 clones, under 90% seen once. This chain links TRBV29-1 with TRBJ2-7, with D perhaps TRBD2 (7 bases). Sequencing was done on a sample of peripheral blood. The receptor was derived from a man aged 45 to 65 with acute or convalescent COVID-19. CDR3 DNA sequence: TGCAGCGCCCGACGGGGGGCGCAGGGAGAGCAGTACTTC. Translated, it gives CSARRGAQGEQYF.